These T cell receptor beta chains were read from a single sample in a study of cytomegalovirus exposure and HLA in healthy donors. Method: immunoSEQ multiplex PCR; TCRdb's copy keeps in-frame clones and lacks some. The table has 100,000 to 150,000 clones, about 68% seen once. The sample consisted of PBMCs. The origin of the receptors is a man between 35 and 55 years old in good health and CMV-seropositive. The CDR3 runs from the conserved cysteine through the conserved F or W. The D gene is left open where the match is weak. Size is stated for part of the rows, as once, few or many counts, or as a class when the clone is expanded.

CDR3	DNA	J	V	length	size	D
CASSAGTGGTGELFF	TGCGCCAGCAGCGCCGGGACAGGGGGCACCGGGGAGCTGTTTTTT	TRBJ2-2	TRBV5-1	15	.	TRBD1
CASTPSGPGAYEQYF	TGTGCCAGCACCCCGAGCGGGCCCGGAGCCTACGAGCAGTACTTC	TRBJ2-7	TRBV4-2	15	.	.
CARQGRETQYF	TGTGCCAGACAGGGGAGAGAGACCCAGTACTTC	TRBJ2-5	TRBV2	11	.	TRBD1
CASSEYRANTQYF	TGTGCCAGCAGCGAATACAGGGCAAATACGCAGTATTTT	TRBJ2-3	TRBV27	13	.	.
CASRGTREAYEQYF	TGTGCCAGCAGGGGGACGCGGGAGGCCTACGAGCAGTACTTC	TRBJ2-7	TRBV6-5	14	.	TRBD2
CASSSGQGGTYEQYF	TGTGCCAGCAGCTCGGGACAGGGAGGGACGTACGAGCAGTACTTC	TRBJ2-7	TRBV11-1	15	.	TRBD1
CASSLADRDSPLHF	TGTGCCAGCAGCTTGGCCGACAGGGATTCACCCCTCCACTTT	TRBJ1-6	TRBV5-6	14	.	TRBD1
CASSQVGGTSYTF	TGCGCCAGCAGCCAAGTGGGGGGGACCTCCTACACCTTC	TRBJ1-2	TRBV4-1	13	.	.
CASRLTGGGPQHF	TGTGCCAGCAGGTTGACAGGGGGGGGGCCCCAGCATTTT	TRBJ1-5	TRBV6-1	13	.	TRBD1
CASSQVPGGYTDTQYF	TGCGCCAGCAGCCAAGTTCCCGGCGGTTACACAGATACGCAGTATTTT	TRBJ2-3	TRBV4-1	16	few	.
CASDRGEGQWETQYF	TGTGCCAGCGATAGGGGGGAGGGCCAGTGGGAGACCCAGTACTTC	TRBJ2-5	TRBV6-1	15	.	.
CASIFGGGNTEAFF	TGTGCCAGCATATTTGGGGGGGGGAACACTGAAGCTTTCTTT	TRBJ1-1	TRBV28	14	.	.
CSVGQGRAGELFF	TGCAGCGTTGGTCAGGGAAGAGCCGGGGAGCTGTTTTTT	TRBJ2-2	TRBV29-1	13	few	.
CASSDTGTGNYGYTF	TGTGCCAGCAGTGATACCGGGACAGGGAACTATGGCTACACCTTC	TRBJ1-2	TRBV2	15	.	TRBD1
CASTSPGELFF	TGTGCCAGCACTTCCCCCGGGGAGCTGTTTTTT	TRBJ2-2	TRBV7-8	11	.	.
CAISVGQGASGANVLTF	TGTGCCATCAGTGTGGGACAGGGGGCTTCTGGGGCCAACGTCCTGACTTTC	TRBJ2-6	TRBV10-3	17	.	TRBD1
CASKGAVGSSYEQYF	TGTGCTAGTAAGGGCGCGGTAGGGAGCTCCTACGAGCAGTACTTC	TRBJ2-7	TRBV12-5	15	.	.
CASLPDTQYF	TGTGCCAGCCTCCCAGATACGCAGTATTTT	TRBJ2-3	TRBV9	10	.	.
CASSLKGAVYGYTF	TGTGCCAGCAGCTTAAAGGGGGCGGTCTATGGCTACACCTTC	TRBJ1-2	TRBV13	14	.	TRBD1
CASSQVARGSYNEQFF	TGCGCCAGCAGCCAAGTTGCGCGGGGCTCCTACAATGAGCAGTTCTTC	TRBJ2-1	TRBV4-1	16	once	.
CASSSGGAKNIQYF	TGTGCCAGCAGCTCAGGGGGGGCCAAAAACATTCAGTACTTC	TRBJ2-4	TRBV27	14	.	.
CASSLDPGLRAYNEQFF	TGTGCCAGCAGCTTAGATCCGGGACTGAGGGCCTACAATGAGCAGTTCTTC	TRBJ2-1	TRBV11-2	17	few	.
CASLKPTGLGYGYTF	TGTGCCAGCCTAAAGCCGACAGGGCTCGGGTATGGCTACACCTTC	TRBJ1-2	TRBV28	15	.	TRBD1
CSVVVQGASAFF	TGCAGCGTTGTAGTACAGGGGGCGAGTGCTTTCTTT	TRBJ1-1	TRBV29-1	12	.	TRBD1
CASSLGPGLGYEQYF	TGTGCCAGCAGCTTGGGCCCGGGGTTGGGCTACGAGCAGTACTTC	TRBJ2-7	TRBV5-8	15	.	.
CASSSTVGQANTEAFF	TGTGCCAGCAGCTCGACCGTAGGACAGGCGAACACTGAAGCTTTCTTT	TRBJ1-1	TRBV7-8	16	.	TRBD1